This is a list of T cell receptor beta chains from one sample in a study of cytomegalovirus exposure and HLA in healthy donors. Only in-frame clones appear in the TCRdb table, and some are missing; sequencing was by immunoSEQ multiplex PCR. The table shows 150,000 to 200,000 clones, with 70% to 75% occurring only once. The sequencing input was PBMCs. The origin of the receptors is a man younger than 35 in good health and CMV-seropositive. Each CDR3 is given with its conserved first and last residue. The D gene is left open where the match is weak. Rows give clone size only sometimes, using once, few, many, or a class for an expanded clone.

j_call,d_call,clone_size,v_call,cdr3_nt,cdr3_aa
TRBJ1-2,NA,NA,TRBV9,TGTGCCAGCAGCGTAGCAGGGCTTGGGGATGGCTACACCTTC,CASSVAGLGDGYTF
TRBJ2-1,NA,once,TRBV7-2,TGTGCCAGCAGCTTAGTTGTTAGCGGTATTTACAATGAGCAGTTCTTC,CASSLVVSGIYNEQFF
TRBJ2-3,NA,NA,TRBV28,TGTGCCAGCGGTGACAGGACGAGCACAGATACGCAGTATTTT,CASGDRTSTDTQYF
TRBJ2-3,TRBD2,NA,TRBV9,TGTGCCAGCAGCGTAGGGGGTAGCGGGGCACATACGCAGTATTTT,CASSVGGSGAHTQYF
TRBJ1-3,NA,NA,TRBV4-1,TGCGCCAGCAGCCAAGCCTTGACAGTGGAGAGGAACACCATATATTTT,CASSQALTVERNTIYF
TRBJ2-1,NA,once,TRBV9,TGTGCCAGCAGCGTAGCGGGGGGCGACTTCAATGAGCAGTTCTTC,CASSVAGGDFNEQFF
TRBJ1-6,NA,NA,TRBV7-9,TGTGCCAGCAGCAAGCACGGGGGGATCAATTCACCCCTCCACTTT,CASSKHGGINSPLHF
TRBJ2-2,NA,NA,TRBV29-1,TGCAGCGTTGATGAGTTCCCGAACACCGGGGAGCTGTTTTTT,CSVDEFPNTGELFF
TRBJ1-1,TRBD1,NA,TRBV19,TGTGCCAGTAGTATTGGAGGGAGGAGAGGGGGCGGAACTGAAGCTTTCTTT,CASSIGGRRGGGTEAFF
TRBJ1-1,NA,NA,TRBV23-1,TGCGCCAGCAGTCAATCGGGGAGGTTGAAAGCTTTCTTT,CASSQSGRLKAFF
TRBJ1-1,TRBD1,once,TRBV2,TGTGCCAGCACAACAGGGGAAGGGACTGAAGCTTTCTTT,CASTTGEGTEAFF
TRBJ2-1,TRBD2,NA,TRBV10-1,TGCGCCAGCAGTGACGGTAGCGGGAGGGTGGGTGAGCAGTTCTTC,CASSDGSGRVGEQFF
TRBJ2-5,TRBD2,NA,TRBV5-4,TGTGCCAGCAGCTTGGTGGGGCGGGGGGTTCAAGAGACCCAGTACTTC,CASSLVGRGVQETQYF
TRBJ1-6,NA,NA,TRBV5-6,TGTGCCAGCAGCTTCCGACAGACGGATTCACCCCTCCACTTT,CASSFRQTDSPLHF
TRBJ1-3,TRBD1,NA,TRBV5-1,TGCGCCAGCAGCTTCGACAGGGGAGGAAGCTCTGGAAACACCATATATTTT,CASSFDRGGSSGNTIYF
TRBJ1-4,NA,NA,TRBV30,TGTGCCTGGAGTGTACGGCGGCTGACTAATGAAAAACTGTTTTTT,CAWSVRRLTNEKLFF
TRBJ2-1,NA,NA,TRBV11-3,TGTGCCAGCAGCTTAGGCCCACTGGATGAGCAGTTCTTC,CASSLGPLDEQFF
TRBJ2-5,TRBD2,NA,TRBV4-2,TGTGCCAGCAGCCAACGACCGGGACTAGCGGGGGGGCAAGAGACCCAGTACTTC,CASSQRPGLAGGQETQYF
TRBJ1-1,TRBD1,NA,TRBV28,TGTGCCAGTGATTCGGGGCAGGGGGACACTGAAGCTTTCTTT,CASDSGQGDTEAFF
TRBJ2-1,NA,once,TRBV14,TGTGCCAGCAGCCAGCCCACAGGTGCGAGCTCCTACAATGAGCAGTTCTTC,CASSQPTGASSYNEQFF
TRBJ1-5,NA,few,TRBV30,TGTGCCTGGAGTGACTTCGGTCAGCCCCAGCATTTT,CAWSDFGQPQHF
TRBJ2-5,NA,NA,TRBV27,TGTGCCAGCAGTTCGTCCACTCAAGAGACCCAGTACTTC,CASSSSTQETQYF
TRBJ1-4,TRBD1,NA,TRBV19,TGTGCCAGTAGTACGGGGACAGGGGGCGGAAATGAAAAACTGTTTTTT,CASSTGTGGGNEKLFF
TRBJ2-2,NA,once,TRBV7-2,TGTGCCAGCAGCTTAGCGACAGTAGCCGGCACCGGGGAGCTGTTTTTT,CASSLATVAGTGELFF
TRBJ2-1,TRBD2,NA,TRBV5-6,TGTGCCAGCAGCATCCAGGGACTAGCGGGGGGGCGCGTCTACAATGAGCAGTTCTTC,CASSIQGLAGGRVYNEQFF
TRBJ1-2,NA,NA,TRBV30,TGTGCCTGGAGTGTACTGCCCTATGGCTACACCTTC,CAWSVLPYGYTF
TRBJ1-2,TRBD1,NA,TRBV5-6,TGTGCCAGCAGCGTGTCTCCAACAGGGGACCTTTATGGCTACACCTTC,CASSVSPTGDLYGYTF
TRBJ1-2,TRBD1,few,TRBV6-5,TGTGCCAGCAGTCACAGACAGGGGTTGGGGTATGGCTACACCTTC,CASSHRQGLGYGYTF
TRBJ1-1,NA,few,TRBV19,TGTGCCAGTAGCCCAGGTCTTGGGACTGAAGCTTTCTTT,CASSPGLGTEAFF
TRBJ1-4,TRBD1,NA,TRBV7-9,TGTGCCAGCAGCTTAGGACAGGGCGAAGAAAAACTGTTTTTT,CASSLGQGEEKLFF
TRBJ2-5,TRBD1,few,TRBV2,TGTGCCAGCAGTACGGGACAGGGGCCAGAGACCCAGTACTTC,CASSTGQGPETQYF
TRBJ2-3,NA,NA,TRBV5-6,TGTGCCAGCAGCTCCCGGGACTCCTTACGCACAGATACGCAGTATTTT,CASSSRDSLRTDTQYF
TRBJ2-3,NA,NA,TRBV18,TGTGCCAGCTCCCCAAACCCCGGGGATACGCAGTATTTT,CASSPNPGDTQYF
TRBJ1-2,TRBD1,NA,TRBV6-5,TGTGCCAGCAGTTACGGGGGACAGGGAAGCGGCTACACCTTC,CASSYGGQGSGYTF
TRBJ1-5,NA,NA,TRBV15,TGTGCCACCAGCAGAGACTACCCTGGCAATCAGCCCCAGCATTTT,CATSRDYPGNQPQHF
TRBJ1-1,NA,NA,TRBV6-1,TGTGCCAGCAGTGAAAGGGAGGGGGGGCGCGAAGCTTTCTTT,CASSEREGGREAFF
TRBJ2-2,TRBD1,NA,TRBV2,TGTGCCAGCAGAGACGGACAGGGGTGGAGCGGGGAGCTGTTTTTT,CASRDGQGWSGELFF
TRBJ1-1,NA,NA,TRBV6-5,TGTGCCAGCAGTTACAGGGGCGGAACTGAAGCTTTCTTT,CASSYRGGTEAFF
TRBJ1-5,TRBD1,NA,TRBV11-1,TGTGCCAGCAGCTTGGTACCGGGACAGGGGGGTCAGCCCCAGCATTTT,CASSLVPGQGGQPQHF
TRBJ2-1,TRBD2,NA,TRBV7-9,TGTGCCAGCAGCGGGCCTGCGGGGGGATCCTACAATGAGCAGTTCTTC,CASSGPAGGSYNEQFF
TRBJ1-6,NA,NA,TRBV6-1,TGTGCCAGCATGCGGGGGAAGCAACCTATTTCACCCCTCCACTTT,CASMRGKQPISPLHF
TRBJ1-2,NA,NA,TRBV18,TGTGCCAGCTCGCCCTCAGGGGCAGAATATGGCTACACCTTC,CASSPSGAEYGYTF
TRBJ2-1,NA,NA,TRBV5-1,TGCGCCAGCACGGGGGGCCCTGGTAAAGGCCAGTTCTTC,CASTGGPGKGQFF
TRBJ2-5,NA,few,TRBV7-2,TGTGCCAGCAGCTTATTAGGAGGTAGATTACAAGAGACCCAGTACTTC,CASSLLGGRLQETQYF
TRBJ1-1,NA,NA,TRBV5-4,TGTGCCAGCAGCTCTGACCCCTTACGAGGGACTGAAGCTTTCTTT,CASSSDPLRGTEAFF
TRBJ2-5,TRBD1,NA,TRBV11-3,TGTGCCAGCAGTCCCGACAGGGGAAAGACCCAGTACTTC,CASSPDRGKTQYF
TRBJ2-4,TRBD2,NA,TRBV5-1,TGCGCCAGCAGCTCGGTAGCGGGGGGGAGGTCAGACATTCAGTACTTC,CASSSVAGGRSDIQYF
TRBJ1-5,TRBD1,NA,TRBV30,TGTGCCTGGGCCGGGGACAGCATCGATCAGCCCCAGCATTTT,CAWAGDSIDQPQHF
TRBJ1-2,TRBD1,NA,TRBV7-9,TGTGCCAGCAGCTTAACGGACAGGGGCTATGGCTACACCTTC,CASSLTDRGYGYTF
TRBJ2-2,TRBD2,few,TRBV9,TGTGCCAGCAGCGTAGGGCGCAGCGGGAGCACCGGGGAGCTGTTTTTT,CASSVGRSGSTGELFF
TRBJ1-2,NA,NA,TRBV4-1,TGCGCCAGCAGCCCCTCGACAGCGAACTATGGCTACACCTTC,CASSPSTANYGYTF
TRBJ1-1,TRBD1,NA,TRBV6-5,TGTGCCAGCAGTTACTCGATACCGGGACAGGGGGACGCTTTCTTT,CASSYSIPGQGDAFF
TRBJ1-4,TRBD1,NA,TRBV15,TGTGCCACCAGCAGGGAGAGTGGGACAGCAACTAATGAAAAACTGTTTTTT,CATSRESGTATNEKLFF